This TCR beta chain derives from a study of blood T cell repertoires in COVID-19. About the study: PBMCs, B-cell-depleted T cells, or T cells provided the cDNA or gDNA that made up the material.

Authors' analysis steps: How many nucleated cells were present was estimated from reference gene primer amplification. Data came from immunoSEQ multiplex PCR; TCRdb stores just in-frame clones and leaves some out. D and trimming come from the DNA, and the V and J calls and clone size come from that table. The sample includes roughly 190,000 clones, about 88% of them seen just once. V shed 1 base, J shed 5 bases, and the junction held 6 bases outside the gene matches. The length of the CDR3 is 15 residues. Germline V gene data show CDR1 as SGHRS and CDR2 as YFSETQ. Sequencing was performed on peripheral blood. V gene TRBV5-1 combines with J gene TRBJ2-4, with TRBD2 matching over 7 bases. The sequence derives from a woman aged 40 to 55 who had recovered from COVID-19. The CDR3 here is CASSLRGVDENIQYF. For the CDR3, the DNA is TGCGCCAGCAGCTTGCGGGGGGTCGACGAAAACATTCAGTACTTC.